The clone carrying this T cell receptor (beta chain) was detected a few times. The antigen is not known. The sample originates from a study of shared clonotypes between healthy human individuals. Findings of the study overall: Even with large depth, rarefaction showed that sorted-subset sequencing was incomplete.

In the CD4+ fraction, cells were divided into CD45RA+ naive and CD45RA-negative memory subsets. V lost 5 bases to trimming and J lost 2 bases, with 4 bases between them. This CDR3 contains 13 residues. In germline, CDR1 is SSHAT, CDR2 FNYEAQ (reference sequence). For every subset, genomic DNA was evenly distributed across several immunoSEQ plates. Using immunoSEQ multiplex PCR, the repertoire was profiled, and TCRdb retains in-frame clones only, with some absent. The repertoire holds 300,000 or so clones, with 74% as singletons. The sequenced sample consisted of memory CD4+ T cells sorted from blood. Noted subset: CD45RA-negative fraction. The J gene is TRBJ2-6, the V gene TRBV7-7, with unresolved D. The sequence was collected from a young man in good health. CDR3 loop: CASSPPGANVLTF. CDR3 DNA: TGTGCCAGCAGCCCCCCTGGGGCCAACGTCCTGACTTTC. Looking up the rest from reference TRBV7-7 and TRBJ2-6 gives the full variable domain: GAGVSQSPRYKVTKRGQDVTLRCDPISSHATLYWYQQALGQGPEFLTYFNYEAQPDKSGLPSDRFSAERPEGSISTLTIQRTEQRDSAMYRCASSPPGANVLTFGAGSRLTVL.